One sample yielded the 4 T cell receptor beta chains listed below, sequenced in a study of cytomegalovirus exposure and HLA in healthy donors. Measured with immunoSEQ multiplex PCR; TCRdb has only the in-frame clones, and not every one. Found here are about 250,000 clones, approximately 84% of them singletons; the top ten hold 9.5% to 15%. The sample was PBMCs. The origin of the receptors is a young man in good health and CMV-seropositive.

This clone was observed a few times. The chain employs TRBV5-1 and TRBJ2-1; 15 bases agree with TRBD2. V gave up 3 bases and J gave up 0 bases; unmatched junction bases: 4. CDR3 size: 18 residues. The germline V gene encodes CDR1 SGHRS and CDR2 YFSETQ. CDR3 DNA sequence: TGCGCCAGCAGCTCCGGGACTAGCGGGAGGTCCTCCTACAATGAGCAGTTCTTC. Translating gives CASSSGTSGRSSYNEQFF.

This clone was seen repeatedly, ten times or more. The chain couples TRBV11-2 to TRBJ1-2; 9 positions match TRBD1. V lost 1 base and J lost 7; bases outside the gene matches: 1. This CDR3 comprises 13 residues. The germline CDR1 and CDR2 sequences are SGHAT and FQNNGV. The DNA of the CDR3 is TGTGCCAGCAGCTTAGGGGACAGGGTTGGCTACACCTTC. The encoded protein is CASSLGDRVGYTF. Together with reference TRBV11-2 and TRBJ1-2, the CDR3 gives the full variable domain: EAGVAQSPRYKIIEKRQSVAFWCNPISGHATLYWYQQILGQGPKLLIQFQNNGVVDDSQLPKDRFSAERLKGVDSTLKIQPAKLEDSAVYLCASSLGDRVGYTFGSGTRLTVV.

This chain links TRBV5-4 with TRBJ2-5; D not certain. V gave up 0 bases and J gave up 7 bases, with 10 bases separating them. Germline V gene data show CDR1 as SGHNT and CDR2 as YYREEE (reference sequence). The length of the CDR3 is 13 residues. The CDR3, as DNA: TGTGCCAGCAGCTTGGACAGCTTGGGGACCCAGTACTTC. Its protein product is CASSLDSLGTQYF.

This rearrangement joins TRBV5-1 to TRBJ2-2; 8 positions agree with TRBD2. The CDR3 sequence is 16 residues long. Germline-derived CDR1 and CDR2 are SGHRS and YFSETQ. With V trimmed by 0 bases and J by 5 bases, 6 bases remained unmatched. The CDR3 DNA reads TGCGCCAGCAGCTTGGGAACTAGCGGATTAACCGGGGAGCTGTTTTTT. Amino acid sequence: CASSLGTSGLTGELFF.